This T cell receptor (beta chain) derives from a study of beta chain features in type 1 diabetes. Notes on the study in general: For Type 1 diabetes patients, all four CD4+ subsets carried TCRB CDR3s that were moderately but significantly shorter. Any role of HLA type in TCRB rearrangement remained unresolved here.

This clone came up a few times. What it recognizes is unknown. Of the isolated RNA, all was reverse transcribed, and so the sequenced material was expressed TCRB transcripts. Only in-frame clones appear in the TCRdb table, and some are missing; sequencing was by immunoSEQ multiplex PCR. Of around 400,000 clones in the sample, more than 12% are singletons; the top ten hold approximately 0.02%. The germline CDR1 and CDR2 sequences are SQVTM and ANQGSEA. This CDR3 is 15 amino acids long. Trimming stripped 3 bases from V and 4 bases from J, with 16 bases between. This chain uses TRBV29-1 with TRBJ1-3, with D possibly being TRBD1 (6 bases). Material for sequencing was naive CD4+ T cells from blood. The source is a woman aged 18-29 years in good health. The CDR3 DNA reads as TGCAGCGTTGACGGTTCGGGGGGGGCCGGAAACACCATATATTTT. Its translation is CSVDGSGGAGNTIYF.